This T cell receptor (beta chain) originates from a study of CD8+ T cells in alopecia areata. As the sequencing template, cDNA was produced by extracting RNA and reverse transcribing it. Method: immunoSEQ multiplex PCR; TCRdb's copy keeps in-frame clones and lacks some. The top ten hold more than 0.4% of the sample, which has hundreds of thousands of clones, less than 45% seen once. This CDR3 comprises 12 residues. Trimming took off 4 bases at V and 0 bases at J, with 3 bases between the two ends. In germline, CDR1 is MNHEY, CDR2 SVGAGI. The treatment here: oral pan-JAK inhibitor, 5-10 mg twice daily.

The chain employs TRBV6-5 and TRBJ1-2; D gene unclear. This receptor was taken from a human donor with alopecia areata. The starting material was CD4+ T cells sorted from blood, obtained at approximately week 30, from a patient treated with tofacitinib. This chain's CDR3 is CASSLPNYGYTF. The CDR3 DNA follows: TGTGCCAGCAGTTTGCCTAACTATGGCTACACCTTC.